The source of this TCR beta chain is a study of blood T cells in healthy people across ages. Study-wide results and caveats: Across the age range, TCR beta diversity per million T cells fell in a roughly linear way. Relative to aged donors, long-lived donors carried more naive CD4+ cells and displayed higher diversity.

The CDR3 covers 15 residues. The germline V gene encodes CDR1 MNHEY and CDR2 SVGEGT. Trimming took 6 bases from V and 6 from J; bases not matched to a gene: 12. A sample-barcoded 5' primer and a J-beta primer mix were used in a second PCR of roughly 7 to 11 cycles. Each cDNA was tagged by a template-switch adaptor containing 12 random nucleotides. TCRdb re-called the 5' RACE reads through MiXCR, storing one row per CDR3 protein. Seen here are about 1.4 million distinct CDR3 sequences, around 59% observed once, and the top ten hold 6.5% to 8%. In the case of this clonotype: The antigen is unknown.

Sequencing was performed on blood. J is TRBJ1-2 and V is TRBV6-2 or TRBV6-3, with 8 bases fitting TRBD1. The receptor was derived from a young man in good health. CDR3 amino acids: CASSNDRTGRNGYTF. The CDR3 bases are TGTGCCAGCAGCAATGACCGGACAGGGAGGAATGGCTACACCTTC.